One and the same sample provided the 32 T cell receptor beta chains below, sequenced in a study of blood T cell repertoires in COVID-19. Assay: immunoSEQ multiplex PCR; the TCRdb copy retains only in-frame clones and omits some. The repertoire consists of tens of thousands of clones, with 79% occurring once and the leading ten covering around 27%. The sequenced material came from peripheral blood. The receptors originated from a man aged 55 to 70 with active or convalescent COVID-19.

The chain couples TRBV10-3 to TRBJ1-3; 7 bases line up with TRBD1. The CDR3 totals 15 residues. After removal of 7 bases from V and 0 bases from J, the junction contained 6 bases not matched to a gene. CDR1 is ENHRY, CDR2 SYGVKD, per germline. CDR3 DNA: TGTGCCATCAACACCAGGGGGTTCTCTGGAAACACCATATATTTT. Translated, it gives CAINTRGFSGNTIYF.

The chain links TRBV14 to TRBJ2-5; D gene ambiguous. The CDR3 is 11 amino acids. V was clipped by 1 base and J by 5 bases, with 2 bases between them. Germline loops: CDR1 SGHDN, CDR2 FVKESK. The DNA of the CDR3 is TGTGCCAGCAGCCAAGCGGAGACCCAGTACTTC. This translates into CASSQAETQYF.

The chain links TRBV27 to TRBJ2-1; D might be TRBD2 (7 bases). The V end lost 2 bases, the J end lost 7 bases, and 15 bases lay between the germline ends. This CDR3 comprises 15 residues. The V gene's germline CDR1 is MNHEY and CDR2 SMNVEV (reference sequence). For the CDR3, the DNA is TGTGCCAGCAGTTTAACGTTAGGGGGGGCGAATGAGCAGTTCTTC. Translating gives CASSLTLGGANEQFF.

The genes are TRBV19 and TRBJ1-6; 8 positions match TRBD1. Germline values: CDR1 LNHDA, CDR2 SQIVND (reference sequence). The CDR3 has 13 amino acids. V was clipped by 11 bases and J by 6 bases; unmatched bases: 6. CDR3 in DNA: TGTGCCGCCTCAGACAGGGGTAATTCACCCCTCCACTTT. Its protein is CAASDRGNSPLHF.

The V and J genes are TRBV4-2 and TRBJ1-5; possibly TRBD1 for D (5 bases). The CDR3 sequence is 19 residues long. Germline V CDR1 and CDR2: LGHNA, YNFKEQ. V was cut by 4 bases and J by 0 bases, with 22 bases left in between. This CDR3 is CASSLSIGTGEYSNQPQHF. For the CDR3, the DNA is TGTGCCAGCAGCCTAAGCATTGGGACGGGAGAATATAGCAATCAGCCCCAGCATTTT.

V gene TRBV5-1 combines with J gene TRBJ2-3; TRBD1 aligns across 9 bases. Germline-derived CDR1 and CDR2 are SGHRS and YFSETQ. The CDR3 sequence is 14 residues long. V trimming: 4 bases; J trimming: 4 bases; junction bases outside the gene matches: 4. CDR3 nucleotides: TGCGCCAGCAGCGGACAGGGGTATTCAGATACGCAGTATTTT. Residues: CASSGQGYSDTQYF.

J is TRBJ1-5 and V is TRBV9; D remains unclear. This CDR3 is 15 amino acids long. Germline V gene data show CDR1 as SGDLS and CDR2 as YYNGEE. V lost 0 bases, J lost 1 base, and 8 bases lay in between. The CDR3 loop reads CASSVDTRSNQPQHF. CDR3 bases: TGTGCCAGCAGCGTAGATACTCGGAGCAATCAGCCCCAGCATTTT.

V gene TRBV5-1 combines with J gene TRBJ1-4, with 8 bases aligning to TRBD1. Germline V lookup: CDR1 SGHRS, CDR2 YFSETQ. This CDR3 has 16 amino acids. V dropped 4 bases and J dropped 6; count of bases not matched to a gene: 11. This CDR3 reads CASSKPTGGDDEKLFF. The CDR3 DNA is TGCGCCAGCAGCAAACCCACAGGGGGGGACGATGAAAAACTGTTTTTT. Variable domain in full (rest from reference TRBV5-1 and TRBJ1-4): KAGVTQTPRYLIKTRGQQVTLSCSPISGHRSVSWYQQTPGQGLQFLFEYFSETQRNKGNFPGRFSGRQFSNSRSEMNVSTLELGDSALYLCASSKPTGGDDEKLFFGSGTQLSVL.

This clone appeared a single time. The chain has TRBV11-2 and TRBJ2-7; 8 bases are shared with TRBD1. The germline V gene has CDR1 SGHAT and CDR2 FQNNGV. The CDR3 sequence is 14 residues long. V was clipped by 4 bases and J by 2 bases; unmatched bases: 4. The CDR3 DNA reads as TGTGCCAGCAGCTCAGGACAGGGACCCTACGAGCAGTACTTC. It is translated as CASSSGQGPYEQYF.

This chain joins TRBV19 and TRBJ2-3; 12 bases are shared with TRBD2. V trimming: 4 bases; J trimming: 2 bases; junction bases outside the gene matches: 4. CDR1 is LNHDA and CDR2 is SQIVND in the germline V gene (reference sequence). CDR3 size: 16 residues. CDR3 region: CASSRWTSGATDTQYF. DNA of the CDR3: TGTGCCAGTAGTAGATGGACTAGCGGGGCCACAGATACGCAGTATTTT.

The rearrangement links TRBV4-1 to TRBJ1-1; D is unclear. There are 13 residues in the CDR3. V was pared by 1 base and J by 6 bases, with 9 bases between. Germline CDR1 is MGHRA and CDR2 is YSYEKL. CDR3 sequence: CASSQVPSAEAFF. CDR3 DNA sequence: TGCGCCAGCAGCCAAGTTCCCAGCGCTGAAGCTTTCTTT.

The chain couples TRBV30 to TRBJ1-6; 10 bases map to TRBD1. Germline loops: CDR1 GTSNPN, CDR2 SVGIG (reference sequence). There are 18 residues in the CDR3. Trimming took 3 bases from V and 4 from J; bases not matched to a gene: 12. This chain's CDR3 is CAWSPQSRGQGYNSPLHF. The CDR3 bases are TGTGCCTGGAGCCCCCAAAGCCGGGGACAGGGGTATAATTCACCCCTCCACTTT.

The chain carries TRBV7-8 and TRBJ1-1, with TRBD1 matching over 8 bases. This CDR3 is 15 amino acids long. V dropped 5 bases and J dropped 6; count of bases not matched to a gene: 11. Germline V gene lookup returns CDR1 SGHVS and CDR2 FQNEAQ. The CDR3 DNA follows: TGTGCCAGCAGCCCAAGGACAGGGTCGATTGCTGAAGCTTTCTTT. Encoded protein: CASSPRTGSIAEAFF. The complete variable domain, with remaining parts taken from reference TRBV7-8 and TRBJ1-1, reads GAGVSQSPRYKVAKRGQDVALRCDPISGHVSLFWYQQALGQGPEFLTYFQNEAQLDKSGLPSDRFFAERPEGSVSTLKIQRTQQEDSAVYLCASSPRTGSIAEAFFGQGTRLTVV.

The gene calls are TRBV28 and TRBJ2-3; 8 bases fit TRBD1. The CDR3 has 15 amino acids. Germline V gene lookup returns CDR1 MDHEN and CDR2 SYDVKM. Trimming cost V 2 bases and J 3 bases; bases outside gene matches: 4. This chain's CDR3 is CASSLNGQGTDTQYF. CDR3 bases: TGTGCCAGCAGTTTAAACGGACAGGGTACAGATACGCAGTATTTT.

The chain combines TRBV27 with TRBJ2-1; D ambiguous. Trimming removed 8 bases at V and 7 bases at J, with 21 bases between. The length of the CDR3 is 15 residues. CDR1 and CDR2 from the germline V gene are MNHEY and SMNVEV (reference sequence). The CDR3 region has the DNA TGTGCCAGCTCCTCTCAAAGCGTGATCCGGAATGAGCAGTTCTTC. This sequence encodes CASSSQSVIRNEQFF.

The chain combines TRBV4-2 with TRBJ2-7; tentative D call: TRBD1 (6 bases). The germline CDR1 and CDR2 sequences are LGHNA and YNFKEQ. Trimming pared 1 base from V and 3 bases from J, leaving 16 bases between. CDR3 size: 16 residues. CDR3 DNA sequence: TGTGCCAGCAGCCAAGGCTTAGCAGGGGCAGGCTACGAGCAGTACTTC. Encoded protein: CASSQGLAGAGYEQYF.

This clone was counted only a few times. V is TRBV27 and J is TRBJ1-2, with 8 bases identical to TRBD1. The CDR3 contains 14 residues. From germline, CDR1 is MNHEY and CDR2 SMNVEV (reference sequence). V lost 6 bases, J lost 5 bases, and 8 bases stayed unmatched. The CDR3 loop reads CASRRTGTGYGYTF. CDR3 coding DNA: TGTGCCAGCAGGAGAACCGGGACAGGATATGGCTACACCTTC.

This chain uses TRBV20-1 with TRBJ2-1; D ambiguous. CDR3 length: 10 residues. CDR1 and CDR2 (germline): DFQATT, SNEGSKA (reference sequence). The germline V and J ends were trimmed by 5 bases and 7 bases, with 6 bases remaining between them. The CDR3 spells CSARLNEQFF. CDR3 coding DNA: TGCAGTGCTCGGTTAAATGAGCAGTTCTTC.

The chain recombines TRBV15 with TRBJ1-5; 7 nucleotides agree with TRBD1. The germline V gene has CDR1 LNHNV and CDR2 YYDKDF (reference sequence). After removal of 5 bases from V and 1 base from J, the junction contained 5 bases not matched to a gene. The CDR3 is made up of 15 amino acids. The DNA of the CDR3 is TGTGCCACCAGCCCTGGGACAGCCAGCAATCAGCCCCAGCATTTT. It is translated as CATSPGTASNQPQHF.

The rearrangement uses TRBV7-8 and TRBJ2-5; 10 bases line up with TRBD2. V dropped 3 bases and J dropped 7; count of bases not matched to a gene: 11. Germline V gives CDR1 SGHVS, CDR2 FQNEAQ. The length of the CDR3 is 16 residues. The CDR3, as DNA: TGTGCCAGCAGCTTCTCGAGCGGGGGGGCTATGGTGACCCAGTACTTC. This gives the protein CASSFSSGGAMVTQYF.

This chain uses TRBV7-2 with TRBJ2-3; 7 positions agree with TRBD1. The CDR3 contains 16 residues. Germline lookup yields CDR1 SGHTA and CDR2 FQGNSA. V shed 1 base and J 3 bases; nucleotides not matched to a gene: 7. In nucleotides, the CDR3 is TGTGCCAGCAGCTTAGGACAGGGCCGTGGGACAGATACGCAGTATTTT. The encoded protein is CASSLGQGRGTDTQYF.

The chain links TRBV2 to TRBJ2-5, with TRBD1 matching over 9 bases. Trimming took 2 bases from V and 0 from J; bases not matched to a gene: 7. Germline V gene lookup returns CDR1 SNHLY and CDR2 FYNNEI. This CDR3 is built from 17 residues. DNA for the CDR3: TGTGCCAGCAGTGAAAACCGGGGGACAGGGCACCAAGAGACCCAGTACTTC. Translated, it gives CASSENRGTGHQETQYF.

This clone was seen only a few times. The rearrangement joins TRBV19 to TRBJ2-5; 9 bases agree with TRBD1. The CDR3 loop spans 18 amino acids. Germline V gene sequence: CDR1 LNHDA, CDR2 SQIVND (reference sequence). Trimming at V came to 5 bases and at J to 9 bases, leaving 22 bases not matched to a gene. The CDR3, as DNA: TGTGCCAGTAGTTCAACCGGGACAGGGTCGCTGGGTGGAATAGCCCAGTACTTC. The encoded protein is CASSSTGTGSLGGIAQYF.

CDR3 in amino acids: CASSDTSTGELFF. The CDR3 nucleotides are TGTGCCAGCAGTGACACTTCCACCGGGGAGCTGTTTTTT. The chain carries TRBV6-4 and TRBJ2-2; D gene unclear. This CDR3 has 13 residues. V lost 2 bases and J 4 bases, leaving 5 bases between the germline ends. The germline gives CDR1 MRHNA, CDR2 SNTAGT.

The chain couples TRBV5-1 to TRBJ2-1; 13 bases are shared with TRBD2. Trimming at V came to 4 bases and at J to 4 bases, leaving 11 bases not matched to a gene. There are 18 residues in the CDR3. Looked up from germline, CDR1 is SGHRS and CDR2 is YFSETQ. The CDR3 is CASSPGGLAGESYNEQFF. Written as DNA, the CDR3 is TGCGCCAGCAGCCCGGGCGGACTAGCGGGGGAATCATACAATGAGCAGTTCTTC.

J is TRBJ2-5 and V is TRBV9, with TRBD2 matching over 11 bases. V lost 0 bases to trimming and J lost 2 bases; unmatched junction nucleotides: 6. The CDR3 sequence is 17 residues long. Germline V gene data show CDR1 as SGDLS and CDR2 as YYNGEE. CDR3 protein: CASSVALLAGGQETQYF. The CDR3 coding sequence is TGTGCCAGCAGCGTAGCACTGCTAGCGGGGGGTCAAGAGACCCAGTACTTC.

This chain uses TRBV4-1 with TRBJ2-1; TRBD2 agrees at 8 bases. Germline V gene sequence: CDR1 MGHRA, CDR2 YSYEKL. The CDR3 loop spans 15 amino acids. V was clipped by 5 bases and J by 3 bases; unmatched bases: 6. CDR3 in amino acids: CASSYGGADYNEQFF. Written as DNA, the CDR3 is TGCGCCAGCAGCTACGGGGGGGCCGACTACAATGAGCAGTTCTTC.

J is TRBJ1-3 and V is TRBV27, with D unresolved. CDR3 length: 15 amino acids. V lost 5 bases and J lost 0, with 11 bases in between. The V gene's germline CDR1 is MNHEY and CDR2 SMNVEV (reference sequence). The CDR3: CASSRGRFSGNTIYF. The CDR3 DNA reads TGTGCCAGCAGTCGAGGGAGGTTCTCTGGAAACACCATATATTTT.

The gene calls are TRBV7-2 and TRBJ2-3; D is perhaps TRBD2 (7 bases). This CDR3 comprises 19 residues. Germline V gives CDR1 SGHTA, CDR2 FQGNSA. V was cut by 2 bases and J by 3 bases, with 24 bases left in between. DNA of the CDR3: TGTGCCAGCAGCTTATTCGGCCCCATGGGGGGGCCCGTGACAGATACGCAGTATTTT. Translated, it gives CASSLFGPMGGPVTDTQYF. Based on the CDR3 plus reference TRBV7-2 and TRBJ2-3, the full variable domain is GAGVSQSPSNKVTEKGKDVELRCDPISGHTALYWYRQSLGQGLEFLIYFQGNSAPDKSGLPSDRFSAERTGGSVSTLTIQRTQQEDSAVYLCASSLFGPMGGPVTDTQYFGPGTRLTVL.

The chain is built from TRBV11-2 and TRBJ1-5, with 7 nucleotides matching TRBD1. After removal of 4 bases from V and 4 bases from J, the junction contained 7 bases not matched to a gene. Germline V lookup: CDR1 SGHAT, CDR2 FQNNGV. This CDR3 has 15 amino acids. CDR3 in amino acids: CASSSGTVGNQPQHF. For the CDR3, the DNA is TGTGCCAGCAGCTCCGGGACAGTCGGGAATCAGCCCCAGCATTTT.

The gene calls are TRBV9 and TRBJ2-5; D not resolved. Germline V gene data show CDR1 as SGDLS and CDR2 as YYNGEE. The CDR3 covers 15 residues. With 0 bases removed from V and 2 bases from J, the gap between germline ends came to 11 bases. In nucleotides, the CDR3 is TGTGCCAGCAGCGTAGGTCAGGTCTTTCAAGAGACCCAGTACTTC. This translates into CASSVGQVFQETQYF.

V usage is TRBV10-2 and J usage is TRBJ2-3; a possible D gene is TRBD2 (6 bases). The CDR3 is made up of 16 amino acids. V was shortened by 2 bases and J by 8 bases, with 20 bases between the two germline ends. Germline CDR1 reads WSHSY; CDR2 reads SAAADI. CDR3 sequence (DNA): TGCGCCAGCAGTGAGAACGCGGGACTCACCGGGGGTACGCAGTATTTT. This translates into CASSENAGLTGGTQYF.